These 13 T cell receptor beta chains came from one sample sequenced in a study of T cells after yellow fever vaccination. In TCRdb, the 5' RACE reads were re-called with MiXCR into one record per CDR3 protein. The table shows more than 300,000 distinct CDR3 sequences, with about 10% occurring only once. Sequences were derived from CD4+ T cells sorted from PBMCs, sampled 45 days after the yellow fever booster vaccination. All receptors come from a man between 18 and 29 years old who received the YFV17D yellow fever vaccine.

This clonotype was seen a handful of times. The rearrangement joins TRBV6-5 to TRBJ1-5, with 7 bases identical to TRBD1. V shed 0 bases and J 7 bases; nucleotides not matched to a gene: 6. CDR3 length equals 15 residues. The V gene's germline CDR1 is MNHEY and CDR2 SVGAGI. The CDR3 loop is CASSYSSTGQQPQHF. CDR3 nucleotide sequence: TGTGCCAGCAGTTACTCTTCGACAGGGCAGCAGCCCCAGCATTTT.

This clonotype was counted a few times. The CDR3 region has the DNA TGTGCCAGCAGTTATCCCGGGACAGTTGAGCAGTTCTTC. It translates to CASSYPGTVEQFF. The chain employs TRBV6-5 and TRBJ2-1, with 7 nucleotides matching TRBD1. The CDR3 is 13 amino acids. V shed 3 bases and J 9 bases; nucleotides not matched to a gene: 5. The germline CDR1 and CDR2 sequences are MNHEY and SVGAGI.

The J gene is TRBJ2-6, the V gene TRBV7-3; D is perhaps TRBD1 or TRBD2 (7 bases each). The CDR3 totals 17 residues. Germline CDR1 is SGHTA and CDR2 is FQGTGA. V was shortened by 5 bases and J by 2 bases, with 16 bases between the two germline ends. DNA of the CDR3: TGTGCCAGCAGCCCAGGGGGAGGGGGAACTGGGGCCAACGTCCTGACTTTC. It yields the protein CASSPGGGGTGANVLTF. Full variable domain (outside the CDR3, taken from reference TRBV7-3 and TRBJ2-6): GAGVSQTPSNKVTEKGKYVELRCDPISGHTALYWYRQSLGQGPEFLIYFQGTGAADDSGLPNDRFFAVRPEGSVSTLKIQRTERGDSAVYLCASSPGGGGTGANVLTFGAGSRLTVL.

This clonotype was observed at least ten times. V is TRBV4-3 and J is TRBJ2-3, with no clear D. V was shortened by 0 bases and J by 8 bases, with 9 bases between the two germline ends. The V gene's germline CDR1 is LGHNA and CDR2 YSLEER. CDR3 size: 13 residues. The CDR3 DNA is TGCGCCAGCAGCCAAGAGATAGAGGTTACGCAGTATTTT. As protein: CASSQEIEVTQYF.

The rearrangement joins TRBV6-1 to TRBJ1-2, with unresolved D. V was pared by 7 bases and J by 4 bases, with 13 bases between. From germline, CDR1 is MNHNS and CDR2 SASEGT. The CDR3 loop spans 13 amino acids. The CDR3 coding sequence is TGTGCCAGCATACTACAGCTTCCCTATGGCTACACCTTC. It encodes CASILQLPYGYTF.

The J gene is TRBJ2-7, the V gene TRBV12-3 or TRBV12-4; 8 nucleotides align to TRBD1. V shed 6 bases, J shed 1 base, and the junction held 8 bases outside the gene matches. CDR3 size: 15 residues. As DNA, the CDR3 is TGTGCCAGCAGGTACCGGGACAGGCCTTCCTACGAGCAGTACGTC. Translating it yields CASRYRDRPSYEQYV.

The rearrangement joins TRBV2 to TRBJ2-5; D call uncertain. The V end was cut by 6 bases, the J end by 4 bases, with 12 bases between. The CDR3 runs 13 residues. The germline CDR1 and CDR2 sequences are SNHLY and FYNNEI. The CDR3 region is CASSATRAETQYF. The CDR3 DNA follows: TGTGCCAGCAGCGCCACACGAGCAGAGACCCAGTACTTC. Drawing the rest from reference TRBV2 and TRBJ2-5, the complete variable domain is EPEVTQTPSHQVTQMGQEVILRCVPISNHLYFYWYRQILGQKVEFLVSFYNNEISEKSEIFDDQFSVERPDGSNFTLKIRSTKLEDSAMYFCASSATRAETQYFGPGTRLLVL.

V usage is TRBV6-2 or TRBV6-3 and J usage is TRBJ2-7; possible D gene TRBD1, 6 bases. The CDR3 contains 14 residues. Trimming pared 6 bases from V and 2 bases from J, leaving 14 bases between. The germline gives CDR1 MNHEY, CDR2 SVGEGT. CDR3 in amino acids: CASSPNQGTYEQYV. The CDR3 coding sequence is TGTGCCAGCAGCCCTAACCAGGGGACCTACGAGCAGTACGTC.

This clonotype was detected many times. This sequence joins TRBV11-2 and TRBJ2-5; D unclear. V was cut by 0 bases and J by 4 bases, with 12 bases left in between. The CDR3 has 15 amino acids. Germline assignment: CDR1 SGHAT and CDR2 FQNNGV. This chain's CDR3 is CASSLDRMKGETQYF. The DNA for the CDR3 is TGTGCCAGCAGCTTAGATCGAATGAAAGGAGAGACCCAGTACTTC.

V usage is TRBV10-3 and J usage is TRBJ1-5; D not resolved. With 3 bases removed from V and 0 bases from J, the gap between germline ends came to 9 bases. The germline CDR1 and CDR2 sequences are ENHRY and SYGVKD. The CDR3 runs 15 residues. CDR3 DNA sequence: TGTGCCATCAGTGAAAGCAGAAATAGCAATCAGCCCCAGCATTTT. Its protein is CAISESRNSNQPQHF.

The J gene is TRBJ1-2, the V gene TRBV10-1, with D hard to call. V gave up 2 bases and J gave up 4 bases, with 8 bases separating them. CDR3 length: 13 amino acids. Germline assignment: CDR1 WNHNN and CDR2 SYGVQD (reference sequence). CDR3 nucleotide sequence: TGCGCCAGCAGTGAGACTGACGGCTATGGCTACACCTTC. Protein sequence: CASSETDGYGYTF.

The rearrangement uses TRBV20-1 and TRBJ2-3; D not resolved. The CDR3 contains 13 residues. Germline CDR1 is DFQATT and CDR2 is SNEGSKA (reference sequence). V lost 3 bases and J lost 0, with 7 bases in between. The CDR3 protein is CSARPTSTDTQYF. CDR3 sequence (DNA): TGCAGTGCTAGGCCCACTAGCACAGATACGCAGTATTTT.

This clonotype has only a few counts. The gene calls are TRBV15 and TRBJ2-7; D is perhaps TRBD2 (5 bases). Germline loops: CDR1 LNHNV, CDR2 YYDKDF (reference sequence). The CDR3 runs to 14 residues. Trimming took off 0 bases at V and 2 bases at J, with 8 bases between the two ends. In DNA, the CDR3 is TGTGCCACCAGCAGAGATCCCGGGGCCTACGAGCAGTACGTC. It is translated as CATSRDPGAYEQYV.